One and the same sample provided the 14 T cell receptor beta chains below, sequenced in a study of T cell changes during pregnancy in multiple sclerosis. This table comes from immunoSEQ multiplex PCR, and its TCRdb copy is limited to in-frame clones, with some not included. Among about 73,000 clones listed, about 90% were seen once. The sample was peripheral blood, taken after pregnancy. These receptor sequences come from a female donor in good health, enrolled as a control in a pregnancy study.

The CDR3 reads CASSPRNPDRGNGYTF. The CDR3 DNA is TGTGCCAGCAGCCCACGAAACCCCGACAGGGGAAATGGCTACACCTTC. The chain links TRBV7-9 to TRBJ1-2, with 8 positions matching TRBD1. V was pared by 5 bases and J by 6 bases, with 14 bases of the junction left unmatched. CDR1 is SEHNR, CDR2 FQNEAQ, per germline (reference sequence). The CDR3 extends over 16 amino acids.

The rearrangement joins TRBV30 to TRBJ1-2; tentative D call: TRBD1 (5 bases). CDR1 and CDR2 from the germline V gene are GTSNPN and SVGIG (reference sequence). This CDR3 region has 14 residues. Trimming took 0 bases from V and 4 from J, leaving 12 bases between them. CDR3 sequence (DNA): TGTGCCTGGAGTGTACCAGAACAGGCCTATGGCTACACCTTC. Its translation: CAWSVPEQAYGYTF. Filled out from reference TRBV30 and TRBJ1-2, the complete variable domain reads SQTIHQWPATLVQPVGSPLSLECTVEGTSNPNLYWYRQAAGRGLQLLFYSVGIGQISSEVPQNLSASRPQDRQFILSSKKLLLSDSGFYLCAWSVPEQAYGYTFGSGTRLTVV.

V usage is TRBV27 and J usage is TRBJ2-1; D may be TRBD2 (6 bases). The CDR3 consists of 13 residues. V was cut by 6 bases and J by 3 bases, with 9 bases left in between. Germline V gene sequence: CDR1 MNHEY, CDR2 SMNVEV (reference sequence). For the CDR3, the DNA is TGTGCCAGCAGACCCGGGAGCTACAATGAGCAGTTCTTC. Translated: CASRPGSYNEQFF.

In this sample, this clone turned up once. The CDR3 is CASSVTSGWGTGELFF. The CDR3 coding sequence is TGTGCCAGCAGTGTGACTAGCGGGTGGGGGACCGGGGAGCTGTTTTTT. The V call is TRBV27, the J call TRBJ2-2; 10 bases are a match to TRBD2. Germline V CDR1 and CDR2: MNHEY, SMNVEV (reference sequence). J gave up 5 bases and V 5 bases, and 8 bases lay outside the gene matches. The CDR3 runs to 16 residues.

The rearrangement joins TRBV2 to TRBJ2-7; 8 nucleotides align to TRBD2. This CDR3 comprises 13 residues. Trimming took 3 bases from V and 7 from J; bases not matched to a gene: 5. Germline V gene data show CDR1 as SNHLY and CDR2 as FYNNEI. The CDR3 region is CASSETSEGEQYF. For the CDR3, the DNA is TGTGCCAGCAGTGAGACTAGCGAGGGAGAGCAGTACTTC.

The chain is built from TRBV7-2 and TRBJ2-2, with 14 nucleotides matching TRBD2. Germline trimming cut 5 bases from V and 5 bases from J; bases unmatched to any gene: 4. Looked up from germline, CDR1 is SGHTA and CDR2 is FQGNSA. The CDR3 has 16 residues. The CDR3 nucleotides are TGTGCCAGCAGCCTCGGACTAGCGGGGGGTACCGGGGAGCTGTTTTTT. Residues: CASSLGLAGGTGELFF.

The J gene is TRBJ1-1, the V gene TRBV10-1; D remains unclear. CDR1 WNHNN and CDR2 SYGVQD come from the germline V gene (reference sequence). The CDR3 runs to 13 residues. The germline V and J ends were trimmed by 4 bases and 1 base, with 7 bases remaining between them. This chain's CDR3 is CASSGQPNTEAFF. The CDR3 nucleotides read TGCGCCAGCAGTGGACAACCGAACACTGAAGCTTTCTTT.

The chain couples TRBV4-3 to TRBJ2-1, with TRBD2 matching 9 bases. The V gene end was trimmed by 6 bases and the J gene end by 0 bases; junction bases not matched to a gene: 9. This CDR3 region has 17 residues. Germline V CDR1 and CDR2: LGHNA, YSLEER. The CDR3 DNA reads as TGCGCCAGCAGTAAGGATGGCGGGGGGGTCTCCTACAATGAGCAGTTCTTC. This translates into CASSKDGGGVSYNEQFF.

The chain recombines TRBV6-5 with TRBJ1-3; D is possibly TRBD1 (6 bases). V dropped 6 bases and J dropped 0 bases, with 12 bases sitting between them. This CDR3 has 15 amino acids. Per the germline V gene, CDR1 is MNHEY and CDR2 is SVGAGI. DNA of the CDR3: TGTGCCAGCAGCCTGACAGGCTCCTCTGGAAACACCATATATTTT. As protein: CASSLTGSSGNTIYF.

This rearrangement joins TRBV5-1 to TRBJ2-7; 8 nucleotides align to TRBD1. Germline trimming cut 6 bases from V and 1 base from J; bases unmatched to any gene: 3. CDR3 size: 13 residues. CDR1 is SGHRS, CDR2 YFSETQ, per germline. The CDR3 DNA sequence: TGCGCCAGCACCCGGGACAGGTCCTACGAGCAGTACTTC. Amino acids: CASTRDRSYEQYF. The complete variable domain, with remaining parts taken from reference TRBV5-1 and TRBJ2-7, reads KAGVTQTPRYLIKTRGQQVTLSCSPISGHRSVSWYQQTPGQGLQFLFEYFSETQRNKGNFPGRFSGRQFSNSRSEMNVSTLELGDSALYLCASTRDRSYEQYFGPGTRLTVT.

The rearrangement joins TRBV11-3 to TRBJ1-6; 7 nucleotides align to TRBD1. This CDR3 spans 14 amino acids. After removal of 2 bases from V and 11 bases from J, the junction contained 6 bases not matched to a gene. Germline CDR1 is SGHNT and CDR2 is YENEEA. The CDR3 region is CASSLNKGAAPLHF. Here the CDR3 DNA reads TGTGCCAGCAGCTTAAACAAGGGGGCTGCACCCCTCCACTTT.

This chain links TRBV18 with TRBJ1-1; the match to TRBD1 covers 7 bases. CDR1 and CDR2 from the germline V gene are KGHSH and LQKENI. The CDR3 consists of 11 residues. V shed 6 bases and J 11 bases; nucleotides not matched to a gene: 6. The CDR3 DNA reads TGTGCCAGCTCCGAGGACAGGAGGGCTTTCTTT. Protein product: CASSEDRRAFF.

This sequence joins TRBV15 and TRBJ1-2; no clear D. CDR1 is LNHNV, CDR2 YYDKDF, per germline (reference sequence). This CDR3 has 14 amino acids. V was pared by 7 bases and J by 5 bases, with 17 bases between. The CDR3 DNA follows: TGTGCCACCACCCCCCAAGACGGAGGTTATGGCTACACCTTC. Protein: CATTPQDGGYGYTF.

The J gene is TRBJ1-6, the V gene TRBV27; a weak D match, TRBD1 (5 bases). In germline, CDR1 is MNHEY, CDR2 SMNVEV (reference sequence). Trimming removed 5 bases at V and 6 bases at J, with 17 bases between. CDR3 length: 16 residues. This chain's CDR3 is CASSPWGELSNSPLHF. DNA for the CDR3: TGTGCCAGCAGTCCCTGGGGGGAACTGTCTAATTCACCCCTCCACTTT.